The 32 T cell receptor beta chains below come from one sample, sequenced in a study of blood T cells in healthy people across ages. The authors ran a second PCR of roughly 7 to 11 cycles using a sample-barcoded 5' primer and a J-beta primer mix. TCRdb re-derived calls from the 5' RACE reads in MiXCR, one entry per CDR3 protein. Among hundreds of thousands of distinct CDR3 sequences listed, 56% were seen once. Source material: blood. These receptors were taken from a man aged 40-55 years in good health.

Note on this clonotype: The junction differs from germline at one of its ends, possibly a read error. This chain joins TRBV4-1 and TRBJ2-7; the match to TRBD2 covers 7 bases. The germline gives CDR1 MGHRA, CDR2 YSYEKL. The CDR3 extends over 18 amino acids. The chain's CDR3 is CASNQGTLGAGTSYEQYF. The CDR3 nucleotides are TGCGCCAGCAACCAAGGGACTTTAGGAGCGGGGACCTCCTACGAGCAGTACTTC.

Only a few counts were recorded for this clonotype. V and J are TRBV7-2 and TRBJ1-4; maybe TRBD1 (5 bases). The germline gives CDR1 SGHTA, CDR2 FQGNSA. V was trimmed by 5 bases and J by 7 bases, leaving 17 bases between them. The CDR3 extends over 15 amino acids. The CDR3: CASSGGQLGSEKLFF. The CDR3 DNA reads TGTGCCAGCAGCGGCGGACAATTGGGGAGTGAAAAACTGTTTTTT.

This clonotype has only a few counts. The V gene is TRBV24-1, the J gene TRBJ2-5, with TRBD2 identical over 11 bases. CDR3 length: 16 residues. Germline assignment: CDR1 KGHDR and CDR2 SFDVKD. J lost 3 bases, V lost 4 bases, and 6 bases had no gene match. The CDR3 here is CATSDKQTSGKETQYF. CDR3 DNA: TGTGCCACCAGTGACAAGCAGACTAGCGGGAAAGAGACCCAGTACTTC.

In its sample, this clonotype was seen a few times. The CDR3 nucleotides are TGTGCCAGCAGCCAGGGGACTAGCCGAGAGACCCAGTACTTC. Its protein is CASSQGTSRETQYF. The chain couples TRBV4-2 to TRBJ2-5; 9 bases agree with TRBD2. The CDR3 loop spans 14 amino acids. CDR1 is LGHNA and CDR2 is YNFKEQ in the germline V gene. Trimming at V came to 3 bases and at J to 4 bases, leaving 3 bases not matched to a gene.

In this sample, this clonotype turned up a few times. The CDR3 here is CASTPDFGVGTDTQYF. CDR3 sequence (DNA): TGTGCCAGCACTCCTGATTTCGGGGTAGGCACAGATACGCAGTATTTT. The V gene is TRBV6-5, the J gene TRBJ2-3; tentatively, D is TRBD2 (5 bases). This CDR3 is 16 amino acids long. CDR1 is MNHEY, CDR2 SVGAGI, per germline. The V and J ends lost 7 bases and 1 base respectively, with 18 bases between them.

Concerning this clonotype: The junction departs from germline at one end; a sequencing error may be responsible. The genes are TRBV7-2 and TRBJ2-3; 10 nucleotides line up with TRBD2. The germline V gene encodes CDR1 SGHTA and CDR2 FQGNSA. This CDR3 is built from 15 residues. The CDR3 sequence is CPSSLAGGVGDTQYF. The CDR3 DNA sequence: TGTCCCAGCAGCTTAGCGGGGGGTGTGGGAGATACGCAGTATTTT. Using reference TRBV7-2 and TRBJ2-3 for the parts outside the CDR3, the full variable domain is GAGVSQSPSNKVTEKGKDVELRCDPISGHTALYWYRQSLGQGLEFLIYFQGNSAPDKSGLPSDRFSAERTGGSVSTLTIQRTQQEDSAVYLCPSSLAGGVGDTQYFGPGTRLTVL.

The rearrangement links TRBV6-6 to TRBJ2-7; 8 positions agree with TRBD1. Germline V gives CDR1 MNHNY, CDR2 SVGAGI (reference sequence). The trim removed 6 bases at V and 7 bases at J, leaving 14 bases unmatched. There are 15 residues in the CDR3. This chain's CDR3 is CASSQGQVGYREQYF. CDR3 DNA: TGTGCCAGCAGCCAGGGACAGGTCGGATATCGAGAGCAGTACTTC.

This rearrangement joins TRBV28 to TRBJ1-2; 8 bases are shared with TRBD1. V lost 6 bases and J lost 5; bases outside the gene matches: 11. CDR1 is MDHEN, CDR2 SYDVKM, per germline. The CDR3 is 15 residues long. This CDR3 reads CASSLPSQGGYGYTF. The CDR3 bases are TGTGCCAGCAGCCTTCCCTCACAGGGGGGATATGGCTACACCTTC.

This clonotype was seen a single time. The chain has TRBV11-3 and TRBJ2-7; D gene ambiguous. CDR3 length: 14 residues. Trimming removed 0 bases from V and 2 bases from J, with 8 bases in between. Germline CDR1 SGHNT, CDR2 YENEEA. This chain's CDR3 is CASSLDIRTYEQYF. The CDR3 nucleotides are TGTGCCAGCAGCTTAGATATACGGACCTACGAGCAGTACTTC.

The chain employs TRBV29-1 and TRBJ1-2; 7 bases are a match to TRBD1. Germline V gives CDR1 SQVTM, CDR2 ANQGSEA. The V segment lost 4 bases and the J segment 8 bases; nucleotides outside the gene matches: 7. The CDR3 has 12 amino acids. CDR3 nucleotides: TGCAGCGTTGGCCAGGGGGTGGGCGGCTACACCTTC. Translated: CSVGQGVGGYTF. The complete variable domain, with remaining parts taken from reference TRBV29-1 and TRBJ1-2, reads SAVISQKPSRDICQRGTSLTIQCQVDSQVTMMFWYRQQPGQSLTLIATANQGSEATYESGFVIDKFPISRPNLTFSTLTVSNMSPEDSSIYLCSVGQGVGGYTFGSGTRLTVV.

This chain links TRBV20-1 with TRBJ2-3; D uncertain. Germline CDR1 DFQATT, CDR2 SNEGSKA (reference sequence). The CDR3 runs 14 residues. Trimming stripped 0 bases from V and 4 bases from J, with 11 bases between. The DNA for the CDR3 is TGCAGTGCTAGAGATCGATTTTTGGCAGATACGCAGTATTTT. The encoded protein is CSARDRFLADTQYF.

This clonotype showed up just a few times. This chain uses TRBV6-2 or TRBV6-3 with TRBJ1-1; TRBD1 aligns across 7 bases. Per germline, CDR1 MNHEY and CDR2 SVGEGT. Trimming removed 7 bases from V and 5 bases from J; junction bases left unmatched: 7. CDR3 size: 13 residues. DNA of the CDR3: TGTGCCAGCACCGGGGTACAGGGGACTGAAGCTTTCTTT. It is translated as CASTGVQGTEAFF.

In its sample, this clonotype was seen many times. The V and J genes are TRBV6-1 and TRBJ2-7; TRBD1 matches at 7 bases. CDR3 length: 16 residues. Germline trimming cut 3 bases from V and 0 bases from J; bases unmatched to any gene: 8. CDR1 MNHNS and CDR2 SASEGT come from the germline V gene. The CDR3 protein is CASSDPGGTASYEQYF. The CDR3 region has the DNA TGTGCCAGCAGTGACCCAGGTGGGACAGCCTCCTACGAGCAGTACTTC.

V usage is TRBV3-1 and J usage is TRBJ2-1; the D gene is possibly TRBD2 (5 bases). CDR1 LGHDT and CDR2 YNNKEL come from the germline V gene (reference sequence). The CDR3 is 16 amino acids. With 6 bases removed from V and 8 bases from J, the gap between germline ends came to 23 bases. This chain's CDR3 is CASSALGRPGKDEQFF. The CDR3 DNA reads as TGTGCCAGCAGTGCCCTAGGTCGCCCGGGAAAGGATGAGCAGTTCTTC.

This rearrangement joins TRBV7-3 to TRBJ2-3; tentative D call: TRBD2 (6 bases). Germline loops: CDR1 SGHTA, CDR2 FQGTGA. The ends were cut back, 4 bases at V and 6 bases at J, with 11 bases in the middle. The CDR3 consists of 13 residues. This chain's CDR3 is CASSWYGGDTQYF. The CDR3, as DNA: TGTGCCAGCAGCTGGTACGGGGGTGATACGCAGTATTTT.

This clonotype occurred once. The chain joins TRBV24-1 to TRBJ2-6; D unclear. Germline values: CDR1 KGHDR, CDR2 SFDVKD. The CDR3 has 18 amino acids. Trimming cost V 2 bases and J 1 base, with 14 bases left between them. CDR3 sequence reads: CATSDWTGAGSGANVLTF. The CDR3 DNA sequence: TGTGCCACCAGTGATTGGACCGGCGCCGGGTCTGGGGCCAACGTCCTGACTTTC.

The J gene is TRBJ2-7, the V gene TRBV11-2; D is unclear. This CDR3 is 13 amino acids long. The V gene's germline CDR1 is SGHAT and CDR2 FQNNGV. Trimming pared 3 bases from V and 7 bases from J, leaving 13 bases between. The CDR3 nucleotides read TGTGCCAGCAGCTTCGTGTCGGTGAATGAGCAGTACTTC. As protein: CASSFVSVNEQYF. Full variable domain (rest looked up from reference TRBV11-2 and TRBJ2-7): EAGVAQSPRYKIIEKRQSVAFWCNPISGHATLYWYQQILGQGPKLLIQFQNNGVVDDSQLPKDRFSAERLKGVDSTLKIQPAKLEDSAVYLCASSFVSVNEQYFGPGTRLTVT.

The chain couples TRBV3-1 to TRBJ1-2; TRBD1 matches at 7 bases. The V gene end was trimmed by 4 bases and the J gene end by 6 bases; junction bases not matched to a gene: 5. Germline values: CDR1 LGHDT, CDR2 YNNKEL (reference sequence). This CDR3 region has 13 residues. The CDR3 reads CASSPRGLDGYTF. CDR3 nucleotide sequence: TGTGCCAGCAGCCCAAGGGGGCTCGATGGCTACACCTTC.

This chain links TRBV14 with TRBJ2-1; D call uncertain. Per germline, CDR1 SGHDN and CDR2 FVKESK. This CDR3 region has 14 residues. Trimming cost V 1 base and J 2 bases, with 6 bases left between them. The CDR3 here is CASSQGQPYNEQFF. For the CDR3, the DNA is TGTGCCAGCAGCCAAGGCCAGCCCTACAATGAGCAGTTCTTC. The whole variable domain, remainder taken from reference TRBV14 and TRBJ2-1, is EAGVTQFPSHSVIEKGQTVTLRCDPISGHDNLYWYRRVMGKEIKFLLHFVKESKQDESGMPNNRFLAERTGGTYSTLKVQPAELEDSGVYFCASSQGQPYNEQFFGPGTRLTVL.

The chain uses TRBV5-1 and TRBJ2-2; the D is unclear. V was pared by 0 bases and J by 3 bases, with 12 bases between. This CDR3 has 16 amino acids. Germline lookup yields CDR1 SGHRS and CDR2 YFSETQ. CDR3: CASSLVTPRDTGELFF. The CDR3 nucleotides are TGCGCCAGCAGCTTGGTAACCCCTCGGGACACCGGGGAGCTGTTTTTT.

The DNA of the CDR3 is TGTGCCAGCAGTCCGTTTGCAATAAACCAAGAGACCCAGTACTTC. As protein: CASSPFAINQETQYF. This chain joins TRBV2 and TRBJ2-5; no clear D. The V gene lost 5 bases and the J gene lost 0 bases, with 13 bases spanning the gap. CDR1 and CDR2 from the germline V gene are SNHLY and FYNNEI. The CDR3 totals 15 residues.

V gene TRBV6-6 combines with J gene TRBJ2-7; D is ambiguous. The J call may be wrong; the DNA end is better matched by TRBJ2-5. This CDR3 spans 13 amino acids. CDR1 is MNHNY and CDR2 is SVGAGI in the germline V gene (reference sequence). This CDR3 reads CASSYSSVETQYF. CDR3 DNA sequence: TGTGCCAGCAGTTACTCTTCCGTTGAGACCCAGTACTTC.

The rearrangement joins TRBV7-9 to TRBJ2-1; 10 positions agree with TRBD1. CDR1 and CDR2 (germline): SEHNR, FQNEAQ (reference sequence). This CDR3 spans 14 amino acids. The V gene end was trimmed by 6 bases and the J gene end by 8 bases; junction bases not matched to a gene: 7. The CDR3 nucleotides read TGTGCCAGCAGTTACGGGACAGGGGTGTATGAGCAGTTCTTC. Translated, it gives CASSYGTGVYEQFF.

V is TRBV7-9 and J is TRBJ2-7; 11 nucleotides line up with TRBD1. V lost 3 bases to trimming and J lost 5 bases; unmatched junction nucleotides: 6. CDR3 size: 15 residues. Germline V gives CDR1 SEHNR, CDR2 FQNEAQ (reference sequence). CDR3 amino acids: CASSFRTGGINEQYF. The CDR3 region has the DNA TGTGCCAGCAGCTTTCGGACAGGGGGCATCAACGAGCAGTACTTC.

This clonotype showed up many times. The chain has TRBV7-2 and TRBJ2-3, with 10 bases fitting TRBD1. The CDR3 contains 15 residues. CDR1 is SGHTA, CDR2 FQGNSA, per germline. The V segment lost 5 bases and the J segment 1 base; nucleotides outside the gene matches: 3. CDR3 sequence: CASSPGTGGTDTQYF. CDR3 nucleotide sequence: TGTGCCAGCAGCCCCGGGACAGGGGGCACAGATACGCAGTATTTT.

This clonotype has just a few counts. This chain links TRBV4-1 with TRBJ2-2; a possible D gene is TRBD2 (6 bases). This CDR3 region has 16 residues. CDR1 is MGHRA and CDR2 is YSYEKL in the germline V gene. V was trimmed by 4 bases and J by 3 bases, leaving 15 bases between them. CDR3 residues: CASSLTWGRYTGELFF. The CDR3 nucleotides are TGCGCCAGCAGCCTCACGTGGGGGAGGTACACCGGGGAGCTGTTTTTT.

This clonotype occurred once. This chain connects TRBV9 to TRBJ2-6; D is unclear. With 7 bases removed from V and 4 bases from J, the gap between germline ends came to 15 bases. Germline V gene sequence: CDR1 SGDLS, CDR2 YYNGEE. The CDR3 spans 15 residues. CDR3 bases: TGTGCCAGCGGGGTAGGTACCCTGGGGGCCAACGTCCTGACTTTC. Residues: CASGVGTLGANVLTF.

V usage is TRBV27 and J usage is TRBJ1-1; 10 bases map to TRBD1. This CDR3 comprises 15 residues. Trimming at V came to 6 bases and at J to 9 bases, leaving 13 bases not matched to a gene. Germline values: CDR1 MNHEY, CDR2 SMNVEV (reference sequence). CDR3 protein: CASSDTKDRGRKAFF. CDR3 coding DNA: TGTGCCAGCAGCGATACAAAAGACAGGGGGCGCAAAGCTTTCTTT.

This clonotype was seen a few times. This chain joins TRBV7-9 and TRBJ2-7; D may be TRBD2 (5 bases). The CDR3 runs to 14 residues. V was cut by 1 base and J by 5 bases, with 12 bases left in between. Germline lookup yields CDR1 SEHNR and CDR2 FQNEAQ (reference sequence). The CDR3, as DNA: TGTGCCAGCAGCTTAGGGGCTAGCTGGGACGAGCAGTACTTC. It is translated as CASSLGASWDEQYF. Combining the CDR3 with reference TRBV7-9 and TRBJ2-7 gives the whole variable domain DTGVSQNPRHKITKRGQNVTFRCDPISEHNRLYWYRQTLGQGPEFLTYFQNEAQLEKSRLLSDRFSAERPKGSFSTLEIQRTEQGDSAMYLCASSLGASWDEQYFGPGTRLTVT.

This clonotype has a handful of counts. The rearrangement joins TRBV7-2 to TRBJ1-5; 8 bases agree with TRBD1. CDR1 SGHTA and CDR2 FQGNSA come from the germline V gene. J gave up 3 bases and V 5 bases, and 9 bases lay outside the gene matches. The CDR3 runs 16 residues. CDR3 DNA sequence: TGTGCCAGCAGCCTACAGGGGGGATATGTCAATCAGCCCCAGCATTTT. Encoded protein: CASSLQGGYVNQPQHF.

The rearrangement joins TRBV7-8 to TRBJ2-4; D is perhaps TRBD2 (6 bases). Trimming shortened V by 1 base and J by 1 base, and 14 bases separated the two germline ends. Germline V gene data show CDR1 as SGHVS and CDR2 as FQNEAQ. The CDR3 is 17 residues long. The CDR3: CASSLVSEGRAKNIQYF. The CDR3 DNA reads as TGTGCCAGCAGCTTAGTTAGTGAGGGGAGGGCCAAAAACATTCAGTACTTC.

The CDR3 here is CASSFLPTSGGGTGTDTQYF. The CDR3 DNA is TGTGCCAGCAGTTTCCTCCCGACTAGCGGGGGAGGAACTGGCACAGATACGCAGTATTTT. The genes are TRBV28 and TRBJ2-3, with 12 bases matching TRBD2. Germline values: CDR1 MDHEN, CDR2 SYDVKM. With V trimmed by 3 bases and J by 1 base, 14 bases remained unmatched. This CDR3 contains 20 residues.